A selection of T cell receptor beta chains follows, all from one sample in a study of T cell repertoires in cytomegalovirus infection. TCRdb reanalysed the reads using MiXCR and keeps one entry per CDR3 protein. This table holds 900,000 to 950,000 distinct CDR3 sequences, around 31% found once. These receptors have no known antigen. The material sequenced was cultured CD8+ T cells from PBMCs, taken from culture after CMV antigen stimulation. Receptors were obtained from a human donor in good health (CMV status not recorded). Some clones in this sample may be carry-over from other donors' samples. CDR3s leave out the opening cysteine and the closing phenylalanine or tryptophan. The order of the fields is V gene, CDR3 protein.

V gene: TRBV6-6; CDR3 protein: ASKKGATEAF
V gene: TRBV4-1; CDR3 protein: ASSHAFREAF
V gene: TRBV7-8; CDR3 protein: ASSARQGANTEAF
V gene: TRBV6-2/TRBV6-3; CDR3 protein: ASTTGGTPYNEQF
V gene: TRBV12-5; CDR3 protein: ASGLGVTGSDTQY
V gene: TRBV29-1; CDR3 protein: SVEGRQEGAEAF
V gene: TRBV20-1; CDR3 protein: SAREWDRPSNQPQH
V gene: TRBV10-2; CDR3 protein: ASNAHGIFTDTQY
V gene: TRBV7-6; CDR3 protein: ASSWRANNEQF
V gene: TRBV7-9; CDR3 protein: ASSRPGQGADGYT
V gene: TRBV4-2; CDR3 protein: ASSPPSTVGGWV
V gene: TRBV12-5; CDR3 protein: ASGRPDSRNTIY
V gene: TRBV6-5; CDR3 protein: ASSYGGGPGRVNYGYT
V gene: TRBV6-6; CDR3 protein: ASSYLWGGGDVVETQY
V gene: TRBV23-1; CDR3 protein: ASRTSGGAGEETQY
V gene: TRBV12-3/TRBV12-4; CDR3 protein: ASSSGLPGAF
V gene: TRBV5-1; CDR3 protein: ASSLVQGRDGYT
V gene: TRBV6-2/TRBV6-3; CDR3 protein: ASLNGAGELF
V gene: TRBV15; CDR3 protein: ATSPTRGRSYNEQF
V gene: TRBV7-6; CDR3 protein: ASSLGGGSRETQY
V gene: TRBV15; CDR3 protein: ATSRVGGGTEAF
V gene: TRBV10-2; CDR3 protein: ASSDPDRGGGNQPQH
V gene: TRBV7-9; CDR3 protein: ASSPTGTGLDTQY
V gene: TRBV2; CDR3 protein: ASSDVGGQGELF
V gene: TRBV12-3/TRBV12-4; CDR3 protein: ASTDLDRSTEAF
V gene: TRBV15; CDR3 protein: ATSRGGLAGGIRPYNEQF